This TCR beta chain was observed in a study of T cells expressing NK-cell markers (dated by TCRdb to 2020 to 2021). Regarding the study in general: TCR beta-chain repertoires were profiled in sorted CD3+CD56+NKG2C+, CD3+CD56+NKG2C- and CD3+CD56-NKG2C+ T-cell subsets from several donors. Seven of the eight sequenced donors were HCMV-seropositive and one was HCMV-seronegative. Libraries were sequenced as 2 x 150 bp reads on Illumina HiSeq 2000/2500, MiSeq or NextSeq. The eight sequenced donors were randomly selected healthy volunteers, three men and five women. Points the paper makes about the study in general: Whether the expanded NKG2C-expressing T cell clones were specific for HCMV antigens remained unclear. In 5 to 7 donors, the dominant CD3+CD56+NKG2C+ clonotypes ranked among the top 10 CD8+ clonotypes, making up roughly 1.0-8% of CD8+ T cells. Those dominant clonotypes were again the most abundant among CD3+CD56-NKG2C+ cells in a handful of donors, at roughly 25-60.1%.

Sequenced on an Illumina HiSeq 2000. TCR beta cDNA libraries were made by 5'RACE template switching that added a universal primer site and unique molecular identifiers. cDNA synthesis was primed from the TCR beta constant segment and was followed by two successive PCR amplification steps. Per the original workflow: Reads were demultiplexed and grouped by UMI with MIGEC, and clonotypes were assembled and quantified with MiTCR. To exclude erroneous sequences, only TCR cDNA sequences supported by at least two reads were retained. The tcR package was used for downstream repertoire analysis, and clonotypes were matched across fractions by CDR3 nucleotide sequence plus V segment. VDJmatch was used to annotate antigen specificity against VDJdb, with one amino acid substitution in CDR3 permitted. Through TCRdb reprocessing, the reads give one entry per CDR3 protein sequence; DNA is omitted. In this record, the V and J calls reflect TCRdb's handling and not the investigators' own analysis. This specimen's table enumerates some 410,000 distinct CDR3 sequences. 6% to 9.5% of the sample comes from the top ten.

On this clonotype itself: Its target antigen remains unknown.

CDR1 SGHKS and CDR2 YYEKEE were looked up in the germline V gene (reference sequence). The CDR3 goes from the cysteine to the phenylalanine over 18 residues. Nucleotide data are not available. HCMV serostatus was determined by detecting HCMV-specific IgG in serum with a commercial ELISA kit. Ficoll density gradient centrifugation was used to isolate peripheral blood mononuclear cells from blood. The sequenced sample was blood T cells: a sorted CD56 or NKG2C T cell subset, CD4+ or CD8+ T cells, or bulk PBMC T cells (not recorded which). This TCR was recovered from a woman aged 18 to 75 in good health. In this chain, TRBV5-5 is recombined with TRBJ2-5; lacking DNA, the TRBD2 call made by TCRdb goes unchecked. The CDR3 sequence is CASSFHTSGGGYQETQYF.